The entry that follows covers one T cell receptor beta chain sequence. The target antigen is unknown. The sample is drawn from a study of lymphopenia after photon versus proton radiotherapy. Study-wide points: Relative stability marked proton patients; photon patients lost diversity and naive cells.

Generated by immunoSEQ multiplex PCR, the TCRdb table keeps only in-frame clones and is missing some. In the table there are approximately 24,000 clones, more than 80% of which are singletons. The germline V and J ends were trimmed by 3 bases and 8 bases, with 10 bases remaining between them. The CDR3 has 13 residues. Germline loops: CDR1 MNHEY, CDR2 SMNVEV (reference sequence). The source of this sequence is a man in his forties with gastric cancer. The V and J genes are TRBV27 and TRBJ1-4; maybe TRBD1 (5 bases). Sequencing was performed on peripheral blood, taken from a patient treated with photon-based radiotherapy. The CDR3 reads CASSFGGGEKLFF. The CDR3 nucleotides read TGTGCCAGCAGTTTCGGGGGTGGCGAAAAACTGTTTTTT.